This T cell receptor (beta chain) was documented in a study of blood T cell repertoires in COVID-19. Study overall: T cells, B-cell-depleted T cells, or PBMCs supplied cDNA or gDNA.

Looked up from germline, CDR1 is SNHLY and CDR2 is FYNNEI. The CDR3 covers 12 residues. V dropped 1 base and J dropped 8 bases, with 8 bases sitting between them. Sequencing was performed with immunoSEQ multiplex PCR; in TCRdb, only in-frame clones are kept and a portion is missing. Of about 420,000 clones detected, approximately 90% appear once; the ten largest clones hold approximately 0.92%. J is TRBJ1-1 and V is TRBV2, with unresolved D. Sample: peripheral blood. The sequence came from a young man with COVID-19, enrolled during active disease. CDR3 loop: CASSEGLTEAFF. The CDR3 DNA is TGTGCCAGCAGTGAAGGACTCACAGAAGCTTTCTTT.